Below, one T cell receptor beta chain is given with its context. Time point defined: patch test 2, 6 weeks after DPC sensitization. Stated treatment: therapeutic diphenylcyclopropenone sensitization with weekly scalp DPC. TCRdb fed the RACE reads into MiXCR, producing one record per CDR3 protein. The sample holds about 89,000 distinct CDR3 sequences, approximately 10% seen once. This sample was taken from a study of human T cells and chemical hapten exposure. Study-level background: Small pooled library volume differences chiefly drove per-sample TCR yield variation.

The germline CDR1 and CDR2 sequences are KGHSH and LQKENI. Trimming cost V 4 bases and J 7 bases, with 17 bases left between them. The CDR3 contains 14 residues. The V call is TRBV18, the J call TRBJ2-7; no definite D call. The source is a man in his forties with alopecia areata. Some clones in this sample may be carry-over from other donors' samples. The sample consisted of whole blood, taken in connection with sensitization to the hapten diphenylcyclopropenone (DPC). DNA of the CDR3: TGTGCCAGCTCACTGGACGGATCCGATCGGGAGCAGTACGTC. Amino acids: CASSLDGSDREQYV.